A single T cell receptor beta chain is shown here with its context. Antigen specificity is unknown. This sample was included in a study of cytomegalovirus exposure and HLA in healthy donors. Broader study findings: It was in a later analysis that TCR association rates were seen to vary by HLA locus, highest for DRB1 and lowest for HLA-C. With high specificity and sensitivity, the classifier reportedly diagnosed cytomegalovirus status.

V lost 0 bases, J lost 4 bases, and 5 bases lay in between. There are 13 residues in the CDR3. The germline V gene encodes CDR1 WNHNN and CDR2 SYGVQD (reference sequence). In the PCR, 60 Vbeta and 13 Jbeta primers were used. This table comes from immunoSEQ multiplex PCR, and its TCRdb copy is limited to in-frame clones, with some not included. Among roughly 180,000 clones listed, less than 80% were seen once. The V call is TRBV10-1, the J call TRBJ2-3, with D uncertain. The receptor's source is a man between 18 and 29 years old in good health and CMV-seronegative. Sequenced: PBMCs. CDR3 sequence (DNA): TGCGCCAGCAGTGAGTCTAGAGCAGATACGCAGTATTTT. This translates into CASSESRADTQYF.